A selection of T cell receptor beta chains follows, all from one sample in a study of T cells in Graves' hyperthyroidism and ophthalmopathy. TCRdb independently ran MiXCR on the multiplex PCR reads; one entry per CDR3 protein. The sample consists of around 300,000 distinct CDR3 sequences, roughly 13% of them appearing once. Sample: blood. The receptors originated from a woman in her twenties or thirties with Graves' hyperthyroidism. Both conserved end residues are part of each CDR3. The D gene is left open where the match is weak. Rows give clone size only sometimes, using once, few, many, or a class for an expanded clone.

d_call	clone_size	v_call	j_call	cdr3_aa	cdr3_nt
NA	few	TRBV20-1	TRBJ1-6	CSARRDGLGSYNSPLHF	TGCAGTGCTAGAAGAGACGGCCTCGGGTCCTATAATTCACCCCTCCACTTT
TRBD2	few	TRBV14	TRBJ2-3	CASSPRLAGVSNTDTQYF	TGTGCCAGCAGTCCGAGACTAGCGGGAGTCTCTAACACAGATACGCAGTATTTT
NA	NA	TRBV20-1	TRBJ2-2	CSAIRGGDTGELFF	TGCAGTGCTATCAGGGGGGGAGACACCGGGGAGCTGTTTTTT
NA	many	TRBV6-1	TRBJ1-5	CATRLGSNQPQHF	TGTGCCACAAGGCTGGGAAGCAATCAGCCCCAGCATTTT
NA	NA	TRBV6-9	TRBJ1-5	CASSWGSGNQPQHF	TGTGCCAGCAGTTGGGGTTCGGGCAATCAGCCCCAGCATTTT
NA	many	TRBV28	TRBJ1-5	CASQDTSNQPQHF	TGTGCCAGCCAAGACACCTCCAATCAGCCCCAGCATTTT
NA	NA	TRBV20-1	TRBJ2-7	CSAKQWASPGIPYEQYF	TGCAGTGCTAAACAATGGGCCAGCCCGGGAATCCCCTACGAGCAGTACTTC
NA	few	TRBV15	TRBJ2-5	CATSRGGREQETQYF	TGTGCCACCAGCAGAGGGGGGAGAGAGCAAGAGACCCAGTACTTC
TRBD1	NA	TRBV20-1	TRBJ1-1	CSAADAGGFNTEAFF	TGCAGTGCCGCGGATGCAGGGGGGTTTAACACTGAAGCTTTCTTT
TRBD1	NA	TRBV19	TRBJ1-2	CASSIGTGNYGYTF	TGTGCCAGTAGTATAGGGACAGGGAATTATGGCTACACCTTC
NA	many	TRBV28	TRBJ2-1	CASRGERNEQFF	TGTGCCAGCAGGGGTGAAAGGAATGAGCAGTTCTTC
NA	NA	TRBV5-8	TRBJ1-2	CASSHRNDGYTF	TGTGCCAGCAGCCATCGGAACGATGGCTACACCTTC
TRBD1	NA	TRBV7-9	TRBJ1-6	CASSLGQGDSPLHF	TGTGCCAGCAGCTTGGGACAGGGCGATTCACCCCTCCACTTT
NA	many	TRBV11-2	TRBJ2-5	CASSLVSFWTEETQYF	TGTGCCAGCAGCTTAGTTTCCTTCTGGACTGAAGAGACCCAGTACTTC
NA	few	TRBV7-9	TRBJ2-3	CASSSPHHDTQYF	TGTGCCAGCAGCTCACCCCACCACGATACGCAGTATTTT
TRBD1	many	TRBV6-1	TRBJ2-5	CASRLDLDRGRETQYF	TGTGCCAGCAGACTTGACTTGGACAGGGGGCGGGAGACCCAGTACTTC
NA	few	TRBV5-1	TRBJ2-7	CASSSSTPKGEQYF	TGCGCCAGCAGCTCATCTACACCCAAGGGCGAGCAGTACTTC
TRBD2	few	TRBV6-2/TRBV6-3	TRBJ2-7	CASYLAGVGEQYF	TGTGCCAGCTACTTAGCGGGAGTGGGAGAGCAGTACTTC
NA	many	TRBV12-3/TRBV12-4	TRBJ2-7	CASTDSQSTYEQYF	TGTGCCAGCACGGACAGCCAATCTACCTACGAGCAGTACTTC
NA	many	TRBV28	TRBJ2-7	CASSLFLGAEQYF	TGTGCCAGCAGTTTATTTCTAGGGGCCGAGCAGTACTTC
NA	NA	TRBV20-1	TRBJ2-3	CSARVVGPGPGRTDTQYF	TGCAGTGCTAGAGTGGTGGGGCCTGGGCCAGGGAGGACAGATACGCAGTATTTT
TRBD2	many	TRBV5-1	TRBJ2-7	CASRDYYEQYF	TGCGCCAGTCGGGACTACTACGAGCAGTACTTC
TRBD1	many	TRBV27	TRBJ2-3	CASSPTGGGDTQYF	TGTGCCAGCAGTCCAACAGGGGGCGGTGATACGCAGTATTTT
TRBD1	NA	TRBV5-4	TRBJ2-7	CASSSPGTGVEQYF	TGTGCCAGCAGCTCGCCCGGGACAGGGGTCGAGCAGTACTTC
NA	many	TRBV20-1	TRBJ1-1	CSARYRANTEAFF	TGCAGTGCTAGGTACAGGGCGAACACTGAAGCTTTCTTT
TRBD1	few	TRBV20-1	TRBJ1-5	CSARESRGGNQPQHF	TGCAGTGCTAGAGAATCCAGGGGGGGCAATCAGCCCCAGCATTTT
TRBD1	NA	TRBV7-9	TRBJ2-2	CASSLARTGDTGELFF	TGTGCCAGCAGCTTAGCCAGGACAGGAGACACCGGGGAGCTGTTTTTT
NA	NA	TRBV7-9	TRBJ2-1	CASSAKTGTAYNEQFF	TGTGCCAGCAGCGCAAAAACCGGGACCGCCTACAATGAGCAGTTCTTC
TRBD1	many	TRBV2	TRBJ2-6	CASSMTGGANGANVLTF	TGTGCCAGCAGCATGACAGGGGGCGCGAATGGGGCCAACGTCCTGACTTTC
NA	few	TRBV24-1	TRBJ2-1	CASSEMGVNEQFF	TGTGCCAGCAGTGAGATGGGAGTAAATGAGCAGTTCTTC
TRBD2	NA	TRBV6-5	TRBJ2-7	CASSYRPTGTSDREQYF	TGTGCCAGCAGTTACCGACCCACCGGGACTAGCGATAGGGAGCAGTACTTC
NA	few	TRBV28	TRBJ1-2	CASSSLSGGGWGGYTF	TGTGCCAGCAGCTCCCTTTCCGGCGGGGGTTGGGGTGGCTACACCTTC
TRBD1	NA	TRBV7-9	TRBJ2-4	CASSLGDRVGNIQYF	TGTGCCAGCAGCTTAGGGGACAGGGTTGGGAACATTCAGTACTTC
NA	NA	TRBV28	TRBJ1-3	CASSPGRAKNTIYF	TGTGCCAGCAGTCCCGGCAGGGCTAAAAACACCATATATTTT
NA	NA	TRBV27	TRBJ1-5	CASSPSRIDQPQHF	TGTGCCAGCAGTCCGAGCCGAATTGATCAGCCCCAGCATTTT
NA	NA	TRBV14	TRBJ2-5	CASTSSRQETQYF	TGTGCCAGCACGTCCAGCCGGCAAGAGACCCAGTACTTC
TRBD2	many	TRBV7-2	TRBJ2-5	CASSLALLAGGLREETQYF	TGTGCCAGCAGCTTAGCGTTGCTAGCGGGAGGGTTGCGGGAAGAGACCCAGTACTTC
NA	many	TRBV11-1	TRBJ2-3	CASSSLPLTDTQYF	TGTGCCAGCAGCTCTTTGCCCCTCACGGATACGCAGTATTTT
NA	many	TRBV2	TRBJ1-5	CASSVRGTLDQPQHF	TGTGCCAGCAGTGTTCGGGGGACATTAGATCAGCCCCAGCATTTT
TRBD1	NA	TRBV6-5	TRBJ2-7	CASSYSTGIEQYF	TGTGCCAGCAGTTACTCGACAGGGATCGAGCAGTACTTC
TRBD1	once	TRBV5-6	TRBJ1-2	CVSSLSDRASYGYTF	TGTGTCAGCAGCTTGTCCGACAGGGCATCCTATGGCTACACCTTC
TRBD1	many	TRBV27	TRBJ2-7	CASSPRTGAYEQYF	TGTGCCAGCAGTCCTCGGACAGGCGCCTACGAGCAGTACTTC
TRBD1	many	TRBV7-8	TRBJ1-4	CASSLTGTQGKLFF	TGTGCCAGCAGCTTGACAGGGACCCAGGGAAAACTGTTTTTT
NA	many	TRBV29-1	TRBJ2-3	CSVEVGSTDTQYF	TGCAGCGTTGAAGTGGGTAGCACAGATACGCAGTATTTT
TRBD1	few	TRBV28	TRBJ2-2	CASSPTRGQRLSWLFF	TGTGCCAGCAGTCCCACCAGGGGACAGCGCCTTTCTTGGCTGTTTTTT
NA	NA	TRBV15	TRBJ2-1	CATSRDLGEQFF	TGTGCCACCAGCAGAGATTTGGGTGAGCAGTTCTTC
NA	many	TRBV20-1	TRBJ2-1	CSASASGANNEQFF	TGCAGTGCTAGTGCCTCGGGAGCGAACAATGAGCAGTTCTTC
NA	many	TRBV7-2	TRBJ2-3	CASRTADTQYF	TGTGCCAGCAGGACCGCCGATACGCAGTATTTT
NA	NA	TRBV6-2/TRBV6-3	TRBJ1-5	CASSYQVGGSNQPQHF	TGTGCCAGCAGTTACCAGGTCGGGGGTAGCAATCAGCCCCAGCATTTT
NA	once	TRBV4-1	TRBJ2-6	CASSPQGGENSGANVLTF	TGCGCCAGCAGCCCCCAAGGGGGGGAGAACTCTGGGGCCAACGTCCTGACTTTC
TRBD2	NA	TRBV28	TRBJ2-1	CASSFQREGRGEQFF	TGTGCCAGCAGTTTCCAGCGGGAGGGCCGAGGGGAGCAGTTCTTC
NA	few	TRBV10-3	TRBJ2-2	CAISEAGAGSGELFF	TGTGCCATCAGTGAGGCCGGGGCAGGTTCCGGGGAGCTGTTTTTT
TRBD1	many	TRBV12-3/TRBV12-4	TRBJ2-7	CASTPSDREWYEQYF	TGTGCCAGCACCCCCTCGGACAGGGAGTGGTACGAGCAGTACTTC
TRBD2	NA	TRBV7-9	TRBJ2-1	CASSLGGGTANEQFF	TGTGCCAGCAGCTTAGGGGGAGGGACCGCCAATGAGCAGTTCTTC
NA	NA	TRBV10-2	TRBJ2-6	CASSESRGSGANVLTF	TGCGCCAGCAGTGAGTCGAGGGGTTCTGGGGCCAACGTCCTGACTTTC